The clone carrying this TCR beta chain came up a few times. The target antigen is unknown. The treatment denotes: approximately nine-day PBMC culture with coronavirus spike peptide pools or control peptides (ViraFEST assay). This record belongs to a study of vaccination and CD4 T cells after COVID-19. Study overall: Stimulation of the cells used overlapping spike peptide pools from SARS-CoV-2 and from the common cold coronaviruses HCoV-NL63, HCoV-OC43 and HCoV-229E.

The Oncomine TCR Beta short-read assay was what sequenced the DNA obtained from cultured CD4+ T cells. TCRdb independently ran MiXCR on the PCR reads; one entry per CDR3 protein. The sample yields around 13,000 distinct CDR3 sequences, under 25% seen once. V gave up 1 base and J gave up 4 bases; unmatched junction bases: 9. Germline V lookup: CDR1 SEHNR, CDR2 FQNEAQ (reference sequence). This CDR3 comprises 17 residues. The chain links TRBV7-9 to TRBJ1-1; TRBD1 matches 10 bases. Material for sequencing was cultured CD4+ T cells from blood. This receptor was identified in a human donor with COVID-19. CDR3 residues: CASSLGGGQGRSTEAFF. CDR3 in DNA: TGTGCCAGCAGCTTAGGGGGGGGACAGGGGAGGTCCACTGAAGCTTTCTTT.